The 18 T cell receptor beta chains in this list originate from one sample, sequenced in a study of CD4+ T cells in melanoma. Profiling relied on immunoSEQ multiplex PCR, and the TCRdb table lists in-frame clones only, not all of them. The sample includes 15,000 or so clones, 62% seen only once; the top ten take around 14%. Material for sequencing was cells from a culture (not recorded whether cultured in vitro). The receptors were sampled from a human donor with melanoma.

This clone was observed a few times. This chain joins TRBV5-4 and TRBJ1-3; D is uncertain. V dropped 2 bases and J dropped 4 bases, with 13 bases sitting between them. This CDR3 is built from 15 residues. Germline CDR1 and CDR2: SGHNT and YYREEE (reference sequence). DNA of the CDR3: TGTGCCAGCAGCTTCCACGGGATCTCGGGAAACACCATATATTTT. This encodes CASSFHGISGNTIYF.

The chain combines TRBV6-1 with TRBJ2-7; the match to TRBD1 covers 9 bases. The ends lost 6 bases at V and 3 bases at J; junction bases unmatched: 9. In germline, CDR1 is MNHNS, CDR2 SASEGT. The CDR3 runs 15 residues. CDR3 sequence: CASRKPGTGNYEQYF. The CDR3 bases are TGTGCCAGCAGAAAGCCCGGGACAGGGAACTACGAGCAGTACTTC.

V and J are TRBV18 and TRBJ1-4, with TRBD1 matching 9 bases. The germline gives CDR1 KGHSH, CDR2 LQKENI. This CDR3 has 16 amino acids. V trimming: 3 bases; J trimming: 1 base; junction bases outside the gene matches: 3. Written as DNA, the CDR3 is TGTGCCAGCTCACCCCGACAGGGGGTAACTAATGAAAAACTGTTTTTT. It encodes CASSPRQGVTNEKLFF. Using reference TRBV18 and TRBJ1-4 for the parts outside the CDR3, the full variable domain is NAGVMQNPRHLVRRRGQEARLRCSPMKGHSHVYWYRQLPEEGLKFMVYLQKENIIDESGMPKERFSAEFPKEGPSILRIQQVVRGDSAAYFCASSPRQGVTNEKLFFGSGTQLSVL.

The chain has TRBV5-4 and TRBJ2-6; D not resolved. Trimming shortened V by 4 bases and J by 0 bases, and 11 bases separated the two germline ends. In germline, CDR1 is SGHNT, CDR2 YYREEE (reference sequence). This CDR3 is built from 16 residues. CDR3 in amino acids: CASSRLGFSGANVLTF. The CDR3 DNA is TGTGCCAGCAGCCGGTTAGGTTTCTCTGGGGCCAACGTCCTGACTTTC.

The V gene is TRBV6-6, the J gene TRBJ1-1; D is uncertain. Germline CDR1 and CDR2: MNHNY and SVGAGI (reference sequence). Trimming left V 8 bases short and J 0 bases short, with 13 bases between. The CDR3 runs 14 residues. The CDR3 sequence: CASSLGDMNTEAFF. The DNA of the CDR3 is TGTGCCAGCTCGCTGGGAGACATGAACACTGAAGCTTTCTTT.

This clone has just a few counts. The chain links TRBV19 to TRBJ2-1, with 9 bases lining up with TRBD1. Germline V lookup: CDR1 LNHDA, CDR2 SQIVND (reference sequence). V lost 6 bases, J lost 2 bases, and 5 bases stayed unmatched. The CDR3 is 15 amino acids. The CDR3 sequence is CASRLGQGPYNEQFF. CDR3 DNA sequence: TGTGCCAGTAGGCTGGGACAGGGACCCTACAATGAGCAGTTCTTC.

The rearrangement uses TRBV5-1 and TRBJ1-1; possibly TRBD1 for D (6 bases). Between the trimmed V and J ends, which lost 4 bases and 3 bases, there was a span of 16 bases. Germline CDR1 reads SGHRS; CDR2 reads YFSETQ. The length of the CDR3 is 15 residues. The CDR3 spells CASSVARAGDTEAFF. In DNA, the CDR3 is TGCGCCAGCAGCGTTGCCCGGGCAGGGGACACTGAAGCTTTCTTT.

The V gene is TRBV18, the J gene TRBJ2-7, with TRBD2 matching 8 bases. Germline V gene data show CDR1 as KGHSH and CDR2 as LQKENI. This CDR3 is built from 14 residues. With 4 bases clipped from V and 5 bases from J, the junction kept 7 bases outside the gene matches. The CDR3 DNA sequence: TGTGCCAGCTCACGGGGACTAGAAAAGGACGAGCAGTACTTC. Translating it yields CASSRGLEKDEQYF.

This chain uses TRBV5-4 with TRBJ1-2; no clear D. The CDR3 totals 13 residues. V gave up 4 bases and J gave up 8 bases, with 15 bases separating them. The germline V gene encodes CDR1 SGHNT and CDR2 YYREEE (reference sequence). The CDR3 DNA is TGTGCCAGCAGCCAGAACTTTTTAGGAGGCTACACCTTC. Protein sequence: CASSQNFLGGYTF.

The chain couples TRBV9 to TRBJ2-3; 9 bases fit TRBD2. The CDR3 spans 15 residues. V trimming: 2 bases; J trimming: 1 base; junction bases outside the gene matches: 2. From germline, CDR1 is SGDLS and CDR2 YYNGEE. CDR3 nucleotides: TGTGCCAGCAGCGTCGCTAGCGGGGGCACAGATACGCAGTATTTT. It encodes CASSVASGGTDTQYF.

J is TRBJ1-1 and V is TRBV27; D unresolved. The CDR3 sequence is 16 residues long. Germline V gene data show CDR1 as MNHEY and CDR2 as SMNVEV (reference sequence). V was shortened by 7 bases and J by 1 base, with 19 bases between the two germline ends. The CDR3 coding sequence is TGTGCCAGCACGACCGCGGCGGCGGGGAAGAACACTGAAGCTTTCTTT. Translation gives CASTTAAAGKNTEAFF.

This clone showed up just a few times. The chain recombines TRBV5-5 with TRBJ1-6; 7 bases align to TRBD1. Germline trimming cut 4 bases from V and 4 bases from J; bases unmatched to any gene: 5. The CDR3 consists of 15 residues. The germline CDR1 and CDR2 sequences are SGHKS and YYEKEE (reference sequence). CDR3 loop: CASSPSTGYNSPLHF. The CDR3 nucleotides read TGTGCCAGCAGCCCATCGACAGGGTATAATTCACCCCTCCACTTT.

The J gene is TRBJ2-2, the V gene TRBV6-6, with D possibly TRBD2 on 6 matching bases. V was shortened by 6 bases and J by 1 base, with 12 bases between the two germline ends. The length of the CDR3 is 15 residues. CDR1 is MNHNY, CDR2 SVGAGI, per germline (reference sequence). This CDR3 reads CASSPRDLNTGELFF. In nucleotides, the CDR3 is TGTGCCAGCAGCCCGAGGGACTTGAACACCGGGGAGCTGTTTTTT.

The genes are TRBV7-9 and TRBJ1-2; 9 nucleotides align to TRBD1. V lost 5 bases to trimming and J lost 6 bases; unmatched junction nucleotides: 7. The CDR3 loop spans 14 amino acids. CDR1 and CDR2 (germline): SEHNR, FQNEAQ (reference sequence). The CDR3 is CASSRTGAYNGYTF. As DNA, the CDR3 is TGTGCCAGCAGCCGGACAGGGGCCTACAATGGCTACACCTTC.

This clone came up a few times. V gene TRBV5-8 combines with J gene TRBJ1-5; the match to TRBD1 covers 7 bases. V was clipped by 3 bases and J by 2 bases; unmatched bases: 5. Germline CDR1 reads SGHTS; CDR2 reads YDEGEE. The CDR3 loop spans 15 amino acids. The CDR3 DNA follows: TGTGCCAGCAGCTGGGACAGAAGAGGCAATCAGCCCCAGCATTTT. As protein: CASSWDRRGNQPQHF. Complete variable domain (other parts from reference TRBV5-8 and TRBJ1-5): EAGVTQSPTHLIKTRGQQATLRCSPISGHTSVYWYQQALGLGLQFLLWYDEGEERNRGNFPPRFSGRQFPNYSSELNVNALELEDSALYLCASSWDRRGNQPQHFGDGTRLSIL.

The V call is TRBV21-1, the J call TRBJ2-5; TRBD2, the D gene given by the table, was not confirmed from the DNA. TRBV21-1 is designated a pseudogene. CDR3 length equals 15 residues. CDR3 in amino acids: CASSPSGEGTETQYF. The CDR3, as DNA: TGTGCCAGCAGCCCCTCTGGTGAGGGCACGGAGACCCAGTACTTC.

This chain joins TRBV5-1 and TRBJ2-1, with D perhaps TRBD1 (7 bases). CDR1 and CDR2 (germline): SGHRS, YFSETQ. V lost 2 bases and J 4 bases, leaving 13 bases between the germline ends. The CDR3 runs to 15 residues. The CDR3 reads CASSLSRGVYNEQFF. DNA for the CDR3: TGCGCCAGCAGCTTAAGCAGGGGGGTTTACAATGAGCAGTTCTTC. The entire variable domain, with the rest obtained from reference TRBV5-1 and TRBJ2-1, is as follows: KAGVTQTPRYLIKTRGQQVTLSCSPISGHRSVSWYQQTPGQGLQFLFEYFSETQRNKGNFPGRFSGRQFSNSRSEMNVSTLELGDSALYLCASSLSRGVYNEQFFGPGTRLTVL.

The CDR3 sequence: CAGGDGSSGNTIYF. DNA for the CDR3: TGTGCCGGGGGGGACGGAAGCTCTGGAAACACCATATATTTT. The rearrangement joins TRBV6-6 to TRBJ1-3; tentatively, D is TRBD1 (5 bases). The CDR3 extends over 14 amino acids. Germline CDR1 and CDR2: MNHNY and SVGAGI (reference sequence). Trimming shortened V by 11 bases and J by 0 bases, and 14 bases separated the two germline ends.